The T cell receptor beta chain described here comes from a study of blood T cell repertoires in COVID-19 (dated by TCRdb to about 2020). Some background on the complete study: Collaborator samples came from the United States, Italy and Spain and covered acute and convalescent phases of COVID-19. The prospective study material was composed of cDNA or gDNA derived from T cells, B-cell-depleted T cells, or PBMCs. The dataset comprised deeply sampled blood TCRbeta repertoires from subjects exposed to, actively infected with, or recovered from COVID-19. The repertoires were made available in a free public database intended to serve as a resource for research on the immune response to SARS-CoV-2. The samples were drawn from the first 160 participants of the ongoing ImmuneRACE study and from 950 to 1,500 subjects provided by 6 global collaborators. The sample metadata nearly always contained a de-identified subject ID, COVID-19 status, age in years and sex. Where HLA class I and class II types were available, the types were taken from metadata supplied by the sample provider, not from assay-based typing. Overall results and qualifications from the work: How much clinical and demographic metadata was included differed by source and by participant, and the metadata was provided uncurated.

About this clone itself: Its antigen remains unidentified. Qualities for individual bases were not recorded, and no much larger clone is one base off.

In the prospective study, participants were roughly 18 to 100 years old, resided in 25 or so geographic areas of the United States, and were enrolled through a virtual design. In the prospective study, participants were assigned to cohorts based on the clinical history participants reported in a screening survey and a study questionnaire. Recovered participants in ImmuneRACE Cohort 3 were defined as having two consecutive negative NP/OP PCR tests, clearance from a healthcare professional, or resolution of symptoms. Mobile phlebotomists in the prospective study collected whole blood, serum and a nasopharyngeal or oropharyngeal swab from every participant. Over a roughly 2-month period, participants in the prospective study had the option of providing additional blood draws and questionnaires. Before DNA extraction, blood samples from the prospective study were shipped at room temperature or frozen.

Including cysteine and phenylalanine, the CDR3 has 13 amino acids. The retained sequence is limited to the CDR3, 39 bases, with the frame set at the first base. Via the germline V gene, CDR1 is SGHDN and CDR2 FVKESK. V gives up 4 bases and J gives up 0 bases, and the segment between their germline ends measures 6 bases. TCRbeta CDR3 regions were amplified from genomic DNA by means of the immunoSEQ Assay, a bias-controlled multiplex PCR. On the study's bioinformatics: Within the assay, amplification of reference gene primers was used to estimate how many nucleated cells each sample contained. To quantify the absolute abundance of each unique TCRbeta CDR3 rearrangement, sequence reads were collapsed and filtered. For each sample, productive Simpson clonality was calculated as the square root of Simpson's diversity index over productive rearrangements. TCRdb re-hosts the immuneACCESS table, in-frame sequences only. Its copies lack some clones; in the studies checked, an unresolved V gene accounts for under half of them, and the cause for the rest is not known. V and J calls and clone size are as listed in that table; D and trimming were resolved from the DNA. The sample includes over 150,000 clones, with 84% observed a single time. The top ten clones comprise about 7.7% of the sample.

Sequencing used PBMCs or T cells enriched from blood (not recorded which). This clonotype was sampled from a middle-aged man who had recovered from COVID-19. The chain is assembled from TRBV14 and TRBJ1-1; no D segment can be confidently identified. The DNA reads as follows: TGTGCCAGCAGCCTTAGCATGAACACTGAAGCTTTCTTT. This yields the protein CASSLSMNTEAFF.